This T cell receptor (beta chain) was captured in a study of response to subunit inactivated influenza vaccine. Whole-study findings and limits: Every seasonal influenza vaccination brings in few new T cells, the authors suggested.

In regard to this clonotype: Its antigen is not identified.

Germline CDR1 reads LNHNV; CDR2 reads YYDKDF (reference sequence). Deletions cut 0 bases from V and 3 bases from J, with 8 bases between. The CDR3 consists of 14 residues. MiXCR was run by TCRdb on the RT-PCR reads, yielding one entry per CDR3 protein. Here the sample spans just over 300,000 distinct CDR3 sequences, 21% being singletons. The TCR was taken from a man between 50 and 69 years old who received an inactivated influenza vaccine. The J gene is TRBJ1-2, the V gene TRBV15; D is possibly TRBD1 (6 bases). The sample consisted of PBMCs from blood, taken about 20 months after vaccination. Here the CDR3 reads CATSREAGDYGYTF. The DNA for the CDR3 is TGTGCCACCAGCAGAGAAGCAGGGGACTATGGCTACACCTTC.